Following are 2 T cell receptor beta chains from one sample sequenced in a study of blood T cells in healthy people across ages. A J-beta primer mix and a sample-barcoded 5' primer were used in a second PCR of about 7 to 12 cycles. TCRdb re-derived calls from the 5' RACE reads in MiXCR, one entry per CDR3 protein. Counted here are some 1.5 million distinct CDR3 sequences, 40% to 45% occurring once; the ten biggest clones make up approximately 4%. The sequenced material came from blood. These receptors were obtained from a woman aged 18-29 years in good health.

The rearrangement uses TRBV5-1 and TRBJ1-3; D is unclear. V lost 3 bases to trimming and J lost 3 bases, with 4 bases between them. The CDR3 has 12 amino acids. Germline-derived CDR1 and CDR2 are SGHRS and YFSETQ. CDR3 region: CASSYDGNTIYF. CDR3 DNA: TGCGCCAGCAGCTATGATGGAAACACCATATATTTT.

The chain is built from TRBV27 and TRBJ2-3; 15 bases map to TRBD2. The CDR3 spans 15 residues. J lost 4 bases, V lost 8 bases, and 4 bases had no gene match. Germline lookup yields CDR1 MNHEY and CDR2 SMNVEV (reference sequence). As DNA, the CDR3 is TGTGCCAGCGCAGGACTAGCGGGAGGGCCAGATACGCAGTATTTT. Encoded protein: CASAGLAGGPDTQYF.